The 10 T cell receptor beta chains in this list originate from one sample, sequenced in a study of OX40 agonist ivuxolimab in advanced cancers. The repertoire was sequenced with immunoSEQ multiplex PCR; TCRdb's copy has only in-frame clones and lacks some. Among 43,000 or so clones, around nine tenths were seen once, and the ten largest hold 0.85% to 1.1%. Sequences were derived from CD4+ or CD8+ T cells sorted from blood, sampled in a trial of the OX40 agonist ivuxolimab. Source of these receptors: an adult with an advanced solid tumor such as melanoma, head and neck, liver or kidney cancer.

The V gene is TRBV9, the J gene TRBJ2-7; D is uncertain. Germline values: CDR1 SGDLS, CDR2 YYNGEE. The CDR3 runs 14 residues. Trimming left V 0 bases short and J 0 bases short, with 7 bases between. CDR3 sequence (DNA): TGTGCCAGCAGCGTAGTGGGTTCCTCCTACGAGCAGTACTTC. It yields the protein CASSVVGSSYEQYF.

The chain recombines TRBV6-5 with TRBJ2-7; D gene uncertain. CDR1 is MNHEY, CDR2 SVGAGI, per germline. This CDR3 has 11 amino acids. V lost 8 bases and J 5 bases, leaving 10 bases between the germline ends. The chain's CDR3 is CASAQAHEQYF. CDR3 DNA: TGTGCCAGCGCCCAGGCCCACGAGCAGTACTTC.

V and J are TRBV5-5 and TRBJ2-7, with 13 positions matching TRBD2. J was trimmed by 4 bases and V by 4 bases; bases with no gene match: 5. CDR3 size: 15 residues. Per germline, CDR1 SGHKS and CDR2 YYEKEE (reference sequence). CDR3 sequence (DNA): TGTGCCAGCAGCCAAGGACTAGCGGGAGTTTACGAGCAGTACTTC. Translation: CASSQGLAGVYEQYF.

The chain carries TRBV7-2 and TRBJ1-1, with D perhaps matching TRBD1 (6 bases). The germline V gene has CDR1 SGHTA and CDR2 FQGNSA. V lost 5 bases, J lost 5 bases, and 21 bases lay in between. The CDR3 runs to 16 residues. The CDR3 here is CASSPHGAGVGTEAFF. CDR3 nucleotide sequence: TGTGCCAGCAGCCCTCACGGGGCAGGGGTTGGAACTGAAGCTTTCTTT.

This clone has just a few counts. The genes are TRBV6-1 and TRBJ1-2; a weak D match, TRBD1 (5 bases). The CDR3 runs to 13 residues. With 6 bases removed from V and 4 bases from J, the gap between germline ends came to 12 bases. In germline, CDR1 is MNHNS, CDR2 SASEGT. CDR3 nucleotide sequence: TGTGCCAGCAGACCCGACAGCTTCTATGGCTACACCTTC. This translates into CASRPDSFYGYTF.

The sample holds one count of this clone. V is TRBV6-6 and J is TRBJ2-1; D gene uncertain. V lost 5 bases to trimming and J lost 10 bases, with 12 bases between them. The germline gives CDR1 MNHNY, CDR2 SVGAGI (reference sequence). The length of the CDR3 is 12 residues. This chain's CDR3 is CASSTQADEQFF. The CDR3 nucleotides are TGTGCCAGCAGTACCCAGGCCGACGAGCAGTTCTTC.

The gene calls are TRBV7-8 and TRBJ2-5; possibly TRBD2 for D (6 bases). Germline CDR1 SGHVS, CDR2 FQNEAQ. V was shortened by 2 bases and J by 2 bases, with 18 bases between the two germline ends. This CDR3 spans 17 amino acids. CDR3 nucleotide sequence: TGTGCCAGCAGCTTAAGGGGCCTCGGGAGCAGACAAGAGACCCAGTACTTC. This sequence encodes CASSLRGLGSRQETQYF.

V is TRBV12-5 and J is TRBJ2-1; D is undetermined. This CDR3 region has 13 residues. The germline V gene has CDR1 LGHNT and CDR2 FRNRAP. Trimming pared 5 bases from V and 7 bases from J, leaving 12 bases between. This CDR3 is CASGPGPKNEQFF. DNA for the CDR3: TGTGCTAGTGGTCCTGGACCGAAAAATGAGCAGTTCTTC.

The V and J genes are TRBV5-1 and TRBJ2-5; no firm D call. Germline CDR1 is SGHRS and CDR2 is YFSETQ. The CDR3 is made up of 15 amino acids. Trimming cost V 0 bases and J 2 bases, with 11 bases left between them. The CDR3 bases are TGCGCCAGCAGCTTGGATGGGCAGGAGCAAGAGACCCAGTACTTC. It translates to CASSLDGQEQETQYF.

A single count supports this clone. The chain couples TRBV5-5 to TRBJ2-2, with 10 bases fitting TRBD1. Germline loops: CDR1 SGHKS, CDR2 YYEKEE (reference sequence). J was trimmed by 6 bases and V by 0 bases; bases with no gene match: 5. The CDR3 covers 16 residues. The CDR3 here is CASSLVGQGTAGELFF. The CDR3 DNA reads as TGTGCCAGCAGCTTGGTGGGACAGGGGACCGCCGGGGAGCTGTTTTTT. Based on the CDR3 plus reference TRBV5-5 and TRBJ2-2, the full variable domain is DAGVTQSPTHLIKTRGQQVTLRCSPISGHKSVSWYQQVLGQGPQFIFQYYEKEERGRGNFPDRFSARQFPNYSSELNVNALLLGDSALYLCASSLVGQGTAGELFFGEGSRLTVL.